This T cell receptor (beta chain) was profiled in a study of CD8 T cells in ankylosing spondylitis. This clonotype has a handful of counts. The antigen is undetermined. In germline, CDR1 is MNHNS, CDR2 SASEGT. Trimming shortened V by 11 bases and J by 5 bases, and 21 bases separated the two germline ends. This CDR3 has 14 residues. Study-level results: Within peripheral blood, clones linked to disease were CD8+ and relatively rare. Prior work had noted some motif variants in reactive arthritis blood and synovial fluid. Disease-linked clones were reportedly significantly enriched in matched ankylosing spondylitis synovial fluid. Characteristic of ankylosing spondylitis blood, it appeared, was a TCR beta motif comprising eight highly homologous variants.

The TCR beta libraries were generated through quantitative 5'-RACE incorporating molecular barcodes. TCRdb called the 5' RACE reads again in MiXCR, with one record for every CDR3 protein. This repertoire shows under 950,000 distinct CDR3 sequences, around 19% found once; its top ten account for about 19%. The chain has TRBV6-1 and TRBJ1-1, with D maybe TRBD1 (6 bases). Sequenced input: blood, either unsorted or a sorted T cell fraction (not recorded which). This clonotype was obtained from a male donor with ankylosing spondylitis. The CDR3 sequence: CACREGEVRTEAFF. The CDR3 coding sequence is TGTGCCTGCCGAGAGGGGGAAGTTAGGACTGAAGCTTTCTTT.